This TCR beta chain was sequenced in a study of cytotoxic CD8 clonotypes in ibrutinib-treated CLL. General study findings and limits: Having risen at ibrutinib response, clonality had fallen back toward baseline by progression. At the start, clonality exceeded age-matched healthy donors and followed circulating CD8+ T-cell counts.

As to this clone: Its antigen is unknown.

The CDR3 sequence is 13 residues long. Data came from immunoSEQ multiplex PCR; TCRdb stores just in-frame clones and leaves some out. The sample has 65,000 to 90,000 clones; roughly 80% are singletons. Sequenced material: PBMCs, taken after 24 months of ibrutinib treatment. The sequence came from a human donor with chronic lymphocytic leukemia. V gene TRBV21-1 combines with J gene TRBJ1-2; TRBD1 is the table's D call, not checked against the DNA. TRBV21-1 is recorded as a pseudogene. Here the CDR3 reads CASNPTGPYGYTF. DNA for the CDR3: TGTGCCAGCAACCCGACAGGGCCCTATGGCTACACCTTC.